The 19 T cell receptor beta chains below come from one sample, sequenced in a study of Graves' ophthalmopathy and Graves' hyperthyroidism. Amplified material comprised TCR beta CDR3 regions derived from RNA transcripts. RT-PCR with HTBI primers came first, then second-round multiplex PCR. TCRdb reanalysed the multiplex PCR reads using MiXCR and keeps one entry per CDR3 protein. The table lists about 600,000 distinct CDR3 sequences, approximately 35% of them singletons. The sequenced sample was peripheral blood or thyroid tissue (not recorded which). These receptors originate from an adult man with Graves' hyperthyroidism.

The rearrangement joins TRBV29-1 to TRBJ2-2; tentatively, D is TRBD1 (6 bases). The CDR3 totals 16 residues. Per germline, CDR1 SQVTM and CDR2 ANQGSEA. The germline V and J ends were trimmed by 1 base and 2 bases, with 14 bases remaining between them. CDR3 DNA sequence: TGCAGCGTTGAAGGGGGGCTGGAGTTCAACACCGGGGAGCTGTTTTTT. It codes for CSVEGGLEFNTGELFF.

In its sample, this clonotype was seen once. This sequence may be a read error, since a much larger clone differs from it by one base. This sequence joins TRBV6-6 and TRBJ1-5; D call uncertain. The last part of the DNA fits TRBJ2-3 better; the J call may be wrong. In germline, CDR1 is MNHNY, CDR2 SVGAGI (reference sequence). The length of the CDR3 is 14 residues. The CDR3 coding sequence is TGTGCCAGCAGTTACTCGCGGTTAAATCAGCCCCAGTATTTT. Its translation: CASSYSRLNQPQYF.

This clonotype was recorded only once. The V and J genes are TRBV7-3 and TRBJ2-5; 8 bases match TRBD1. J was trimmed by 11 bases and V by 4 bases; bases with no gene match: 9. Germline V gives CDR1 SGHTA, CDR2 FQGTGA. This CDR3 region has 13 residues. The DNA of the CDR3 is TGTGCCAGCAGCTCACAGGGGGAAGATACGCAGTACTTC. Translated: CASSSQGEDTQYF. Together with reference TRBV7-3 and TRBJ2-5, the CDR3 gives the full variable domain: GAGVSQTPSNKVTEKGKYVELRCDPISGHTALYWYRQSLGQGPEFLIYFQGTGAADDSGLPNDRFFAVRPEGSVSTLKIQRTERGDSAVYLCASSSQGEDTQYFGPGTRLLVL.

This clonotype was observed at least ten times. This chain connects TRBV7-2 to TRBJ2-2; D remains ambiguous. This CDR3 region has 15 residues. Trimming stripped 2 bases from V and 3 bases from J, with 10 bases between. Germline assignment: CDR1 SGHTA and CDR2 FQGNSA. CDR3: CASSLLGVDTGELFF. The CDR3 DNA sequence: TGTGCCAGCAGCTTATTGGGCGTGGACACCGGGGAGCTGTTTTTT. The variable domain in full, completed from reference TRBV7-2 and TRBJ2-2, reads GAGVSQSPSNKVTEKGKDVELRCDPISGHTALYWYRQSLGQGLEFLIYFQGNSAPDKSGLPSDRFSAERTGGSVSTLTIQRTQQEDSAVYLCASSLLGVDTGELFFGEGSRLTVL.

This chain links TRBV15 with TRBJ1-1; no definite D call. CDR1 is LNHNV, CDR2 YYDKDF, per germline (reference sequence). The V end was cut by 0 bases, the J end by 7 bases, with 18 bases between. The CDR3 extends over 16 amino acids. The DNA of the CDR3 is TGTGCCACCAGCAGAGATCGTGGACGGCGATACAATGAAGCTTTCTTT. It yields the protein CATSRDRGRRYNEAFF.

A note on this clonotype: A much larger clone lies a single base off, so this may be a read error. The limits of the CDR3 on the DNA are not certain, so only TCRdb's listed CDR3 is given. The chain uses TRBV9 and TRBJ1-4; the DNA was not compared with TRBD1, the D call given in the table. Germline lookup yields CDR1 SGDLS and CDR2 YYNGEE. The CDR3 length is 15 residues, termini included. CDR3 region: CASSVGLGAGDQLLF.

J is TRBJ2-7 and V is TRBV4-1; the D call may be TRBD1 or TRBD2 (5 bases each). The germline V gene encodes CDR1 MGHRA and CDR2 YSYEKL. CDR3 length: 15 amino acids. V lost 0 bases and J 3 bases, leaving 12 bases between the germline ends. CDR3 nucleotide sequence: TGCGCCAGCAGCCAAGATGGGACGGGTTACTACGAGCAGTACTTC. Its translation is CASSQDGTGYYEQYF.

In this sample, this clonotype turned up many times. This chain joins TRBV7-9 and TRBJ2-7, with TRBD2 matching over 10 bases. The CDR3 totals 16 residues. J was trimmed by 3 bases and V by 4 bases; bases with no gene match: 9. Germline CDR1 reads SEHNR; CDR2 reads FQNEAQ (reference sequence). In nucleotides, the CDR3 is TGTGCCAGCAGCTCCCCTAGCGGGAGCTTGTACTACGAGCAGTACTTC. This codes for CASSSPSGSLYYEQYF. The full variable domain, completed using reference TRBV7-9 and TRBJ2-7, is DTGVSQNPRHKITKRGQNVTFRCDPISEHNRLYWYRQTLGQGPEFLTYFQNEAQLEKSRLLSDRFSAERPKGSFSTLEIQRTEQGDSAMYLCASSSPSGSLYYEQYFGPGTRLTVT.

This CDR3 is CAISAGTGNSYEQYF. In nucleotides, the CDR3 is TGTGCCATCAGTGCCGGGACGGGAAACTCCTACGAGCAGTACTTC. V and J are TRBV10-3 and TRBJ2-7, with D perhaps TRBD1 or TRBD2 (5 bases each). The CDR3 length is 15 residues. CDR1 and CDR2 (germline): ENHRY, SYGVKD. Trimming left V 4 bases short and J 0 bases short, with 13 bases between.

There are many counts of this clonotype. The chain is built from TRBV20-1 and TRBJ1-1; D remains unclear. Germline V CDR1 and CDR2: DFQATT, SNEGSKA (reference sequence). V was cut by 3 bases and J by 4 bases, with 9 bases left in between. The CDR3 runs to 12 residues. The CDR3 spells CSARWISTEAFF. CDR3 coding DNA: TGCAGTGCTAGGTGGATCAGCACTGAAGCTTTCTTT.

This clonotype turned up a few times. J is TRBJ2-7 and V is TRBV4-1; 7 bases line up with TRBD1. Germline V gene data show CDR1 as MGHRA and CDR2 as YSYEKL. The CDR3 totals 17 residues. Losses at the gene ends were 1 base for V and 0 bases for J; bases not matched to a gene: 9. The CDR3 region is CASSQVRATGSSYEQYF. The DNA for the CDR3 is TGCGCCAGCAGCCAAGTTCGGGCGACAGGGAGCTCCTACGAGCAGTACTTC.

Comments on this clonotype: Just one base apart from a much larger clone, this may be a read error. The chain joins TRBV7-9 to TRBJ1-2, with 12 bases aligning to TRBD1. The CDR3 covers 15 residues. Germline V gene lookup returns CDR1 SEHNR and CDR2 FQNEAQ (reference sequence). V gave up 5 bases and J gave up 6 bases; unmatched junction bases: 7. CDR3 region: CASSMGQGARHGYTF. CDR3 nucleotides: TGTGCCAGCAGCATGGGACAGGGGGCGCGGCATGGCTACACCTTC.

A few counts support this clonotype. V and J are TRBV12-3 or TRBV12-4 and TRBJ2-7; TRBD2 agrees at 7 bases. This CDR3 region has 15 residues. J was trimmed by 1 base and V by 3 bases; bases with no gene match: 6. The CDR3 is CASSLGGRASYEQYF. In DNA form, the CDR3 reads TGTGCCAGCAGTTTGGGAGGGAGAGCATCCTACGAGCAGTACTTC.

The chain couples TRBV29-1 to TRBJ2-5, with TRBD2 matching 7 bases. CDR1 is SQVTM, CDR2 ANQGSEA, per germline. V dropped 5 bases and J dropped 1; count of bases not matched to a gene: 4. There are 13 residues in the CDR3. Written as DNA, the CDR3 is TGCAGCGTTACCGGGACTACCCAAGAGACCCAGTACTTC. It specifies CSVTGTTQETQYF.

This clonotype was detected ten times or more. The CDR3 DNA sequence: TGTGCCAGCAGCTTTAGAATCGTGTGGGCACAGGGGGACCAGCCCCAGCATTTT. Amino acid sequence: CASSFRIVWAQGDQPQHF. The chain has TRBV7-2 and TRBJ1-5, with 8 nucleotides matching TRBD1. This CDR3 comprises 18 residues. CDR1 SGHTA and CDR2 FQGNSA come from the germline V gene. The ends lost 3 bases at V and 7 bases at J; junction bases unmatched: 17.

The rearrangement joins TRBV5-8 to TRBJ1-3; D ambiguous. Germline-derived CDR1 and CDR2 are SGHTS and YDEGEE. The CDR3 consists of 15 residues. V gave up 3 bases and J gave up 0 bases, with 10 bases separating them. CDR3 in amino acids: CASSSRGSSGNTIYF. The CDR3 nucleotides read TGTGCCAGCAGCTCGCGGGGATCCTCTGGAAACACCATATATTTT.

This chain links TRBV12-3 or TRBV12-4 with TRBJ2-7, with D unresolved. The CDR3 spans 13 residues. Trimming shortened V by 0 bases and J by 6 bases, and 9 bases separated the two germline ends. CDR3 nucleotide sequence: TGTGCCAGCAGTTTAGCGCTCTTGGGCGAGCAGTACTTC. Translating gives CASSLALLGEQYF.

This chain joins TRBV28 and TRBJ2-7; possible D gene TRBD1, 6 bases. The V gene lost 6 bases and the J gene lost 4 bases, with 16 bases spanning the gap. This CDR3 comprises 14 residues. Germline V gives CDR1 MDHEN, CDR2 SYDVKM. The DNA of the CDR3 is TGTGCCAGCAGAAGAATGGACAGACCGTACGAGCAGTACTTC. As protein: CASRRMDRPYEQYF.

This clonotype was seen many times. CDR3 DNA sequence: TGTGCCAGCAGCTCCTTCAGGGGAGGTGGCGGGGAGCTGTTTTTT. Protein sequence: CASSSFRGGGGELFF. V usage is TRBV7-8 and J usage is TRBJ2-2, with D perhaps matching TRBD1 or TRBD2 (6 bases each). Deletions cut 4 bases from V and 7 bases from J, with 16 bases between. The CDR3 totals 15 residues. The germline V gene has CDR1 SGHVS and CDR2 FQNEAQ.